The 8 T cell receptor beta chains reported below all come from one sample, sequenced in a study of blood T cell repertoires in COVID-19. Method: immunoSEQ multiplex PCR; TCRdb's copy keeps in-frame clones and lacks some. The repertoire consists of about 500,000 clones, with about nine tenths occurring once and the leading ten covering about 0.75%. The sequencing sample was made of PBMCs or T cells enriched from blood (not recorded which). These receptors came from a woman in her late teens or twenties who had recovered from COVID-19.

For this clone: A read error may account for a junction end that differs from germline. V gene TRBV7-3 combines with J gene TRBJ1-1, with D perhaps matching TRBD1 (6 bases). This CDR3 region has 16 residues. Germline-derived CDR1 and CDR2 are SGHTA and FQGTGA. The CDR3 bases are TGTGCCAGCAGCCTAACCGGGGGGGCGCAGGGTACTGAAGCTTTCTTT. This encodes CASSLTGGAQGTEAFF.

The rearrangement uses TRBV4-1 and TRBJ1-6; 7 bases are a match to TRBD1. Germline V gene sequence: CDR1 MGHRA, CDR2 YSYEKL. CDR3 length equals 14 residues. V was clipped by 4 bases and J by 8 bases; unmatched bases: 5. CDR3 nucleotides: TGCGCCAGCAGCCTAGGACAGGTCGATTCACCCCTCCACTTT. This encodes CASSLGQVDSPLHF.

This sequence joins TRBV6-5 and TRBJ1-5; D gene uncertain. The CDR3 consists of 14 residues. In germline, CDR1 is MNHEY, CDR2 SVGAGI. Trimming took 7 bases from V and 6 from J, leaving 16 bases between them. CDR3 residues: CASIPWGGGQPQHF. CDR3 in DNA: TGTGCCAGCATTCCTTGGGGAGGAGGTCAGCCCCAGCATTTT.

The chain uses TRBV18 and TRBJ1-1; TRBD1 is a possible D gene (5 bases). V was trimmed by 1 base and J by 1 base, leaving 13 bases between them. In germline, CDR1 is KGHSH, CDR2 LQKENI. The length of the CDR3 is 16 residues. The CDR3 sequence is CASSPQEGRGNTEAFF. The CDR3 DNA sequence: TGTGCCAGCTCACCACAGGAGGGAAGGGGGAACACTGAAGCTTTCTTT.

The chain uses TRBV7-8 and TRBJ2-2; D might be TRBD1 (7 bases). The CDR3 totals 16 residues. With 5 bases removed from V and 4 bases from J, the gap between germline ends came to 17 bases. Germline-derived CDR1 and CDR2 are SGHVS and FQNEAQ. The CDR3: CASSQRWRGLTGELFF. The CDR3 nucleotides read TGTGCCAGCAGCCAACGATGGAGGGGGCTCACCGGGGAGCTGTTTTTT.

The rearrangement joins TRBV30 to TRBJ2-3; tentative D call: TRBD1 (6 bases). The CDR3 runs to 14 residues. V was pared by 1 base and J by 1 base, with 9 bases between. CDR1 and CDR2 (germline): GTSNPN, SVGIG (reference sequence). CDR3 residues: CAWSAWTGTDTQYF. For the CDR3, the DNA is TGTGCCTGGAGTGCCTGGACAGGCACAGATACGCAGTATTTT.

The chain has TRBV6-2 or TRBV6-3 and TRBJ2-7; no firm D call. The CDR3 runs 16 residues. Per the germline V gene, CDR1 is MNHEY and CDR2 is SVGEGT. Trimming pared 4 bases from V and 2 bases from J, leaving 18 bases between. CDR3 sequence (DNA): TGTGCCAGCAGTTCCCCAGTCCCTCCTCTTACCTACGAGCAGTACTTC. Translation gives CASSSPVPPLTYEQYF.

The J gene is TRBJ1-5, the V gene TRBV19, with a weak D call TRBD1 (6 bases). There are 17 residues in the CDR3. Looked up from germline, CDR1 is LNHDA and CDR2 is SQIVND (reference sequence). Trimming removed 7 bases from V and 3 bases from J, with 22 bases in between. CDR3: CASTTRGGGRNNQPQHF. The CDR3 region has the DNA TGTGCCAGTACCACCCGGGGAGGGGGGAGGAACAATCAGCCCCAGCATTTT.